These 22 T cell receptor beta chains were all obtained from the same sample, sequenced in a study of identical twins. Each CDR3 protein gets one entry after TCRdb re-called the 5' RACE reads with MiXCR. The data hold 460,000 or so distinct CDR3 sequences, with 14% observed a single time. These same data were also listed under a study on yellow fever vaccine responses in identical twins.

Sample: CD4+ T cells sorted from blood. The receptors shown here come from a woman younger than 30 in good health.

This clonotype was detected many times. The chain employs TRBV12-3 or TRBV12-4 and TRBJ2-1, with 13 bases that match TRBD2. This CDR3 contains 15 residues. V lost 4 bases, J lost 7 bases, and 4 bases stayed unmatched. The CDR3, as DNA: TGTGCCAGCAGTTCCGGGACTAGCGGGGATAATGAGCAGTTCTTC. It specifies CASSSGTSGDNEQFF.

The J gene is TRBJ2-1, the V gene TRBV19; perhaps TRBD2 as D (7 bases). The germline V gene has CDR1 LNHDA and CDR2 SQIVND (reference sequence). This CDR3 has 18 amino acids. The germline V and J ends were trimmed by 2 bases and 0 bases, with 17 bases remaining between them. The CDR3, as DNA: TGTGCCAGTAGTATATGGGGGGGCGGGGGCAGCTCCTACAATGAGCAGTTCTTC. The encoded protein is CASSIWGGGGSSYNEQFF.

This chain uses TRBV5-6 with TRBJ1-2, with D perhaps TRBD1 (6 bases). Germline V lookup: CDR1 SGHDT, CDR2 YYEEEE. V lost 4 bases and J 4 bases, leaving 17 bases between the germline ends. This CDR3 is built from 15 residues. CDR3 DNA sequence: TGTGCCAGCAGCCACGACAGGAGGGGAGGCTATGGCTACACCTTC. It is translated as CASSHDRRGGYGYTF.

Many counts were recorded for this clonotype. The rearrangement joins TRBV29-1 to TRBJ2-2, with D unresolved. The V gene's germline CDR1 is SQVTM and CDR2 ANQGSEA. The CDR3 spans 12 residues. The V gene lost 3 bases and the J gene lost 2 bases, with 4 bases spanning the gap. The DNA of the CDR3 is TGCAGCGTTGACAGAAACACCGGGGAGCTGTTTTTT. Its translation is CSVDRNTGELFF.

This clonotype was seen ten or more times. This sequence joins TRBV7-3 and TRBJ1-1; no reliable D call. Looked up from germline, CDR1 is SGHTA and CDR2 is FQGTGA. V was shortened by 0 bases and J by 7 bases, with 9 bases between the two germline ends. The length of the CDR3 is 13 residues. The CDR3 DNA sequence: TGTGCCAGCAGCTTAACAATAAGAGGTGAAGCTTTCTTT. Protein product: CASSLTIRGEAFF. Looking up the rest from reference TRBV7-3 and TRBJ1-1 gives the full variable domain: GAGVSQTPSNKVTEKGKYVELRCDPISGHTALYWYRQSLGQGPEFLIYFQGTGAADDSGLPNDRFFAVRPEGSVSTLKIQRTERGDSAVYLCASSLTIRGEAFFGQGTRLTVV.

The chain joins TRBV4-2 to TRBJ1-1; D gene unclear. The CDR3 extends over 15 amino acids. Germline CDR1 is LGHNA and CDR2 is YNFKEQ. Trimming stripped 1 base from V and 7 bases from J, with 16 bases between. Here the CDR3 reads CASSQARGGTLEAFF. CDR3 bases: TGTGCCAGCAGCCAAGCCCGTGGAGGAACCCTTGAAGCTTTCTTT.

Only a few counts were recorded for this clonotype. The chain uses TRBV12-3 or TRBV12-4 and TRBJ1-1; D is ambiguous. The CDR3 sequence is 11 residues long. The V end lost 8 bases, the J end lost 6 bases, and 10 bases lay between the germline ends. CDR3 DNA sequence: TGTGCCAGCCACTGGAAATCTGAAGCTTTCTTT. This gives the protein CASHWKSEAFF.

This sequence joins TRBV20-1 and TRBJ2-1, with 8 bases matching TRBD2. Germline V gene sequence: CDR1 DFQATT, CDR2 SNEGSKA (reference sequence). The CDR3 length is 15 residues. V was clipped by 1 base and J by 6 bases; unmatched bases: 8. The CDR3 region has the DNA TGCAGTGCTAGAGTGGCGACTAGCGCCGGCAATGAGCAGTTCTTC. Encoded protein: CSARVATSAGNEQFF.

V usage is TRBV14 and J usage is TRBJ2-7; maybe TRBD1 (5 bases). Trimming removed 0 bases from V and 2 bases from J, with 11 bases in between. The germline CDR1 and CDR2 sequences are SGHDN and FVKESK. This CDR3 has 15 residues. The CDR3 sequence: CASSQDQGYPYEQYF. CDR3 DNA sequence: TGTGCCAGCAGCCAAGATCAGGGTTATCCCTACGAGCAGTACTTC.

The chain links TRBV6-6 to TRBJ2-7; D gene ambiguous. The germline V gene encodes CDR1 MNHNY and CDR2 SVGAGI (reference sequence). The V gene lost 5 bases and the J gene lost 6 bases, with 8 bases spanning the gap. The CDR3 covers 11 residues. CDR3 in DNA: TGTGCCAGCAGTATCACAACCGAGCAGTACTTC. Residues: CASSITTEQYF.

The chain carries TRBV5-1 and TRBJ2-2, with a possible D match to TRBD2 (5 bases). Germline V gives CDR1 SGHRS, CDR2 YFSETQ. The CDR3 runs to 22 residues. The V end lost 1 base, the J end lost 1 base, and 29 bases lay between the germline ends. The CDR3 DNA is TGCGCCAGCAGCTTGCGGGTTCAGTTCGTGGACTTTAACATCCTGAACACCGGGGAGCTGTTTTTT. Translating it yields CASSLRVQFVDFNILNTGELFF.

The sample holds a few counts of this clonotype. The chain links TRBV27 to TRBJ2-7, with 13 bases lining up with TRBD2. Germline V gene lookup returns CDR1 MNHEY and CDR2 SMNVEV (reference sequence). J gave up 3 bases and V 5 bases, and 4 bases lay outside the gene matches. The CDR3 extends over 15 amino acids. The CDR3 sequence is CASSTWTSGSYEQYF. The CDR3 nucleotides read TGTGCCAGCAGTACATGGACTAGCGGGAGCTACGAGCAGTACTTC.

The chain has TRBV20-1 and TRBJ1-4; D is unclear. The CDR3 consists of 13 residues. The V and J ends lost 3 bases and 8 bases respectively, with 13 bases between them. The germline V gene encodes CDR1 DFQATT and CDR2 SNEGSKA (reference sequence). CDR3 region: CSASDRVGEKLFF. In nucleotides, the CDR3 is TGCAGTGCTAGCGATAGGGTTGGCGAAAAACTGTTTTTT.

This clonotype has at least ten counts. This chain links TRBV20-1 with TRBJ2-1; 9 nucleotides align to TRBD2. The germline gives CDR1 DFQATT, CDR2 SNEGSKA (reference sequence). The V segment lost 1 base and the J segment 4 bases; nucleotides outside the gene matches: 5. The CDR3 runs 15 residues. CDR3 sequence (DNA): TGCAGTGCTAGAGGCCTAGCGGGACCATACAATGAGCAGTTCTTC. Its translation: CSARGLAGPYNEQFF.

This clonotype was counted only a few times. This rearrangement joins TRBV20-1 to TRBJ2-1; TRBD2 agrees at 9 bases. V shed 5 bases, J shed 6 bases, and the junction held 2 bases outside the gene matches. The CDR3 runs 12 residues. The germline V gene encodes CDR1 DFQATT and CDR2 SNEGSKA (reference sequence). The CDR3 is CSAVSGGNEQFF. CDR3 DNA sequence: TGCAGTGCTGTTAGCGGGGGCAATGAGCAGTTCTTC.

A few counts support this clonotype. The chain joins TRBV5-6 to TRBJ2-3; D possibly corresponds to TRBD1 (6 bases). The ends were cut back, 4 bases at V and 3 bases at J, with 15 bases in the middle. Germline lookup yields CDR1 SGHDT and CDR2 YYEEEE. This CDR3 contains 15 residues. CDR3 loop: CASSRRQGWTDTQYF. The CDR3, as DNA: TGTGCCAGCAGCCGTCGGCAGGGGTGGACAGATACGCAGTATTTT.

The chain is built from TRBV7-9 and TRBJ1-5; D gene unclear. CDR3 length equals 14 residues. Germline V gene data show CDR1 as SEHNR and CDR2 as FQNEAQ (reference sequence). Trimming stripped 5 bases from V and 3 bases from J, with 11 bases between. The CDR3: CASSTGNNNQPQHF. In DNA form, the CDR3 reads TGTGCCAGCAGCACCGGGAATAACAATCAGCCCCAGCATTTT.

The V and J genes are TRBV15 and TRBJ2-3, with D tentatively TRBD2 (6 bases). This CDR3 comprises 16 residues. With 3 bases removed from V and 2 bases from J, the gap between germline ends came to 15 bases. Germline values: CDR1 LNHNV, CDR2 YYDKDF (reference sequence). The CDR3 is CATSRDRDSLTDTQYF. In DNA form, the CDR3 reads TGTGCCACCAGCAGGGACCGGGACTCACTCACAGATACGCAGTATTTT.

There are a few counts of this clonotype. The chain is built from TRBV20-1 and TRBJ2-1; D is ambiguous. CDR1 is DFQATT, CDR2 SNEGSKA, per germline (reference sequence). The V and J ends lost 2 bases and 10 bases respectively, with 15 bases between them. The CDR3 covers 13 residues. The DNA for the CDR3 is TGCAGTGCTAGATCCCTGGTCGGGTGGGAGCAGTTCTTC. Residues: CSARSLVGWEQFF.

This clonotype was seen a few times. The J gene is TRBJ1-5, the V gene TRBV27; D not resolved. Germline CDR1 reads MNHEY; CDR2 reads SMNVEV (reference sequence). V gave up 3 bases and J gave up 8 bases, with 11 bases separating them. The CDR3 length is 13 residues. CDR3 region: CASSLGLGKPQHF. The DNA for the CDR3 is TGTGCCAGCAGTTTGGGCTTGGGGAAGCCCCAGCATTTT.

This clonotype has a handful of counts. The J gene is TRBJ2-7, the V gene TRBV20-1, with TRBD2 matching 11 bases. Germline V gene lookup returns CDR1 DFQATT and CDR2 SNEGSKA (reference sequence). CDR3 length: 15 amino acids. V was pared by 4 bases and J by 4 bases, with 9 bases of the junction left unmatched. For the CDR3, the DNA is TGCAGTGCTACCGGATCTAGCGGGGGGACTTACGAGCAGTACTTC. This sequence encodes CSATGSSGGTYEQYF.

This clonotype appeared a few times. V and J are TRBV5-1 and TRBJ2-3, with 10 bases fitting TRBD2. The CDR3 is made up of 15 amino acids. Trimming cost V 5 bases and J 2 bases; bases outside gene matches: 5. CDR1 and CDR2 (germline): SGHRS, YFSETQ. The CDR3 loop reads CASRSTSGATDTQYF. In DNA, the CDR3 is TGCGCCAGCAGGAGTACTAGCGGGGCCACAGATACGCAGTATTTT.